One and the same sample provided the 9 T cell receptor beta chains below, sequenced in a study of blood T cell repertoires in COVID-19. Clones were read by immunoSEQ multiplex PCR, and TCRdb kept only the in-frame ones, dropping some. The sample carries hundreds of thousands of clones, around 89% recorded once. Input material: PBMCs or T cells enriched from blood (not recorded which). The source is a woman between 35 and 50 years old with acute COVID-19.

This clone has a handful of counts. The sample holds other DNA sequences that translate to the same CDR3. This chain uses TRBV28 with TRBJ1-3; D perhaps matches TRBD1 (6 bases). Trimming removed 5 bases at V and 0 bases at J, with 11 bases between. The CDR3 spans 15 residues. The germline gives CDR1 MDHEN, CDR2 SYDVKM. CDR3 bases: TGTGCCAGCAGTAAAACAGGGCGCTCTGGAAACACCATATATTTT. This sequence encodes CASSKTGRSGNTIYF.

The chain links TRBV18 to TRBJ2-1; TRBD2 agrees at 15 bases. CDR1 is KGHSH, CDR2 LQKENI, per germline. J was trimmed by 1 base and V by 5 bases; bases with no gene match: 9. This CDR3 is built from 19 residues. CDR3: CASSARGLAGGLSYNEQFF. In DNA form, the CDR3 reads TGTGCCAGCTCAGCCCGAGGACTAGCGGGAGGGTTGTCCTACAATGAGCAGTTCTTC. The full variable domain, in which reference TRBV18 and TRBJ2-1 provide the parts outside the CDR3, is NAGVMQNPRHLVRRRGQEARLRCSPMKGHSHVYWYRQLPEEGLKFMVYLQKENIIDESGMPKERFSAEFPKEGPSILRIQQVVRGDSAAYFCASSARGLAGGLSYNEQFFGPGTRLTVL.

The V and J genes are TRBV5-1 and TRBJ1-6, with D tentatively TRBD1 (6 bases). Deletions cut 0 bases from V and 2 bases from J, with 9 bases between. Germline V gives CDR1 SGHRS, CDR2 YFSETQ. The CDR3 is 16 residues long. DNA for the CDR3: TGCGCCAGCAGCTTGGAAGCAGGGGCCTATAATTCACCCCTCCACTTT. Translating it yields CASSLEAGAYNSPLHF.

The chain recombines TRBV29-1 with TRBJ2-1; tentatively, D is TRBD2 (6 bases). The V end was cut by 4 bases, the J end by 9 bases, with 28 bases between. The CDR3 is 17 amino acids. Germline CDR1 and CDR2: SQVTM and ANQGSEA. Written as DNA, the CDR3 is TGCAGCGTTGTACCTCTTGATAGCGGTAGTGTATTGGGTGAGCAGTTCTTC. It specifies CSVVPLDSGSVLGEQFF.

The rearrangement links TRBV2 to TRBJ1-5; D call uncertain. Germline V gene lookup returns CDR1 SNHLY and CDR2 FYNNEI. The CDR3 extends over 14 amino acids. V was trimmed by 7 bases and J by 3 bases, leaving 13 bases between them. CDR3 protein: CASTGGRNNQPQHF. For the CDR3, the DNA is TGTGCCAGCACCGGAGGACGGAACAATCAGCCCCAGCATTTT.

This sequence joins TRBV7-9 and TRBJ1-4; D is uncertain. The length of the CDR3 is 13 residues. V lost 6 bases and J lost 4, with 9 bases in between. Per germline, CDR1 SEHNR and CDR2 FQNEAQ (reference sequence). CDR3 sequence: CASRSAGNEKLFF. The CDR3 DNA follows: TGTGCCAGCAGATCCGCGGGTAATGAAAAACTGTTTTTT.

The chain links TRBV15 to TRBJ1-3; D unresolved. Germline assignment: CDR1 LNHNV and CDR2 YYDKDF (reference sequence). The V end was cut by 1 base, the J end by 0 bases, with 10 bases between. The CDR3 loop spans 16 amino acids. Here the CDR3 DNA reads TGTGCCACCAGCAGAGGTTCGGGGAACTCTGGAAACACCATATATTTT. Its translation is CATSRGSGNSGNTIYF. Drawing the rest from reference TRBV15 and TRBJ1-3, the complete variable domain is DAMVIQNPRYQVTQFGKPVTLSCSQTLNHNVMYWYQQKSSQAPKLLFHYYDKDFNNEADTPDNFQSRRPNTSFCFLDIRSPGLGDTAMYLCATSRGSGNSGNTIYFGEGSWLTVV.

The V call is TRBV10-3, the J call TRBJ1-2, with D perhaps TRBD1 (5 bases). Per the germline V gene, CDR1 is ENHRY and CDR2 is SYGVKD. The CDR3 extends over 17 amino acids. The germline V and J ends were trimmed by 10 bases and 4 bases, with 28 bases remaining between them. The CDR3 protein is CATGGWGSLWERYGYTF. The CDR3 bases are TGTGCCACGGGGGGTTGGGGTTCGTTGTGGGAACGCTATGGCTACACCTTC.

The chain is built from TRBV11-2 and TRBJ2-7; 7 bases match TRBD2. The CDR3 consists of 14 residues. J was trimmed by 4 bases and V by 5 bases; bases with no gene match: 8. The germline gives CDR1 SGHAT, CDR2 FQNNGV. CDR3 protein: CASSQRGSEYEQYF. CDR3 in DNA: TGTGCCAGCAGCCAGCGCGGGAGTGAGTACGAGCAGTACTTC.